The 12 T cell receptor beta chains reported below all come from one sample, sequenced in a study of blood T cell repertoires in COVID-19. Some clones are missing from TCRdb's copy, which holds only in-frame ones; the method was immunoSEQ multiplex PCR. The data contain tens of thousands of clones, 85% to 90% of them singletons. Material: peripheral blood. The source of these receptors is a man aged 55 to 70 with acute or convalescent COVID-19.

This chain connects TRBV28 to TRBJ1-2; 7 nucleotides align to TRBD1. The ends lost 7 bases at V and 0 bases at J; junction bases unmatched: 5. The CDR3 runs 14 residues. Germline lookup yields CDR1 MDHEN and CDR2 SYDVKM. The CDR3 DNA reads TGTGCCAGCATCACCGGGACAGCTAACTATGGCTACACCTTC. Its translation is CASITGTANYGYTF.

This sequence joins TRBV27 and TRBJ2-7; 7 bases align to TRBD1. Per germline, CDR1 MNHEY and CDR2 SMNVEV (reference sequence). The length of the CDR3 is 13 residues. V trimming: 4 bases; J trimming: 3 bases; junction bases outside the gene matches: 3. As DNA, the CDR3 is TGTGCCAGCAGTTCCGGGACAGACTACGAGCAGTACTTC. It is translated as CASSSGTDYEQYF.

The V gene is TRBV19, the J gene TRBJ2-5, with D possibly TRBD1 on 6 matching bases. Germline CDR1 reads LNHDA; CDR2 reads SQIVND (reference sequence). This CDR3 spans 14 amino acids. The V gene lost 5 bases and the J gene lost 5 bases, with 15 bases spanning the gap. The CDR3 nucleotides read TGTGCCAGTAGTCGTCCAGGGGCGGGTGAGACCCAGTACTTC. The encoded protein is CASSRPGAGETQYF.

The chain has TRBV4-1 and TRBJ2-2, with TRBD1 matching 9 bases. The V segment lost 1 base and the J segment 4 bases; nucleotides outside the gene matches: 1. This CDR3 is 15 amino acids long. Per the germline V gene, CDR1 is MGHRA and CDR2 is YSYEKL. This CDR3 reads CASSQGGQGTGELFF. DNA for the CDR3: TGCGCCAGCAGCCAAGGGGGACAGGGCACCGGGGAGCTGTTTTTT.

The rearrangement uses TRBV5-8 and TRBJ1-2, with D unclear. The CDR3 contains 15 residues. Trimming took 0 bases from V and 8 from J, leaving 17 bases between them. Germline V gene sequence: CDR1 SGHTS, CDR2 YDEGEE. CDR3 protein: CASSLGVPGIGGYTF. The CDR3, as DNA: TGTGCCAGCAGCTTGGGGGTCCCGGGGATAGGCGGCTACACCTTC.

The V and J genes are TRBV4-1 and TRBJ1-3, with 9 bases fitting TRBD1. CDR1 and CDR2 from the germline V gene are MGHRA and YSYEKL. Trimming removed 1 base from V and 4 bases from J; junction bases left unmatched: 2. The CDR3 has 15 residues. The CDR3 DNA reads TGCGCCAGCAGCCAAGGGGGACAGGGAGGAAACACCATATATTTT. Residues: CASSQGGQGGNTIYF.

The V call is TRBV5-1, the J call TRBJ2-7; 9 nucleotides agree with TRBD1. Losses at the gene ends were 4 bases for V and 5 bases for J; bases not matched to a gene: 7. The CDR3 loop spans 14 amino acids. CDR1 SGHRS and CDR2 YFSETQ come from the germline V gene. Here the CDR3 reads CASSTTGGQHEQYF. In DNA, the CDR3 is TGCGCCAGCAGCACCACAGGGGGCCAGCACGAGCAGTACTTC.

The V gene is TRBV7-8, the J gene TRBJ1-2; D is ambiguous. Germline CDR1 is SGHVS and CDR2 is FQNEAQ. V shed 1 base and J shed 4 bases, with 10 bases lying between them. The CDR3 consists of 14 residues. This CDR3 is CASSLEQTSYGYTF. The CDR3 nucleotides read TGTGCCAGCAGCTTAGAACAGACCTCCTATGGCTACACCTTC.

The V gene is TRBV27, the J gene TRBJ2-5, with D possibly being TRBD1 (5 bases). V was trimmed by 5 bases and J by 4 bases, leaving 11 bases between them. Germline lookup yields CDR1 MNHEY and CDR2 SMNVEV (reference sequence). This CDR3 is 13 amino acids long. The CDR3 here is CASSTDQGETQYF. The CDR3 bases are TGTGCCAGCAGTACAGACCAGGGAGAGACCCAGTACTTC.

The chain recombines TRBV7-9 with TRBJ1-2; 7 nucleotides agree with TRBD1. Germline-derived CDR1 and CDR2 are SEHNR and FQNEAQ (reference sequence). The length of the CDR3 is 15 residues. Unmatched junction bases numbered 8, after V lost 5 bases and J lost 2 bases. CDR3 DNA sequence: TGTGCCAGCAGCCCGACGGGACAGCCGAACTATGGCTACACCTTC. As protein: CASSPTGQPNYGYTF.

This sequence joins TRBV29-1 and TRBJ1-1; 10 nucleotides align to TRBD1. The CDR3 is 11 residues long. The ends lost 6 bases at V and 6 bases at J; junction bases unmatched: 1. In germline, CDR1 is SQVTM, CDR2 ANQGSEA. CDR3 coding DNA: TGCAGCGTGACAGGGGGCCCTGAAGCTTTCTTT. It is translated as CSVTGGPEAFF.

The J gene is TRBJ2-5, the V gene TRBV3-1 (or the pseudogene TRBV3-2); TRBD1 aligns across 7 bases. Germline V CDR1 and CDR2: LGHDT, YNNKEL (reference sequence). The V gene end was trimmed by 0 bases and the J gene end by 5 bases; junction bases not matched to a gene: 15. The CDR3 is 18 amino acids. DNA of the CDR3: TGTGCCAGCAGCCAAGATGGGCTCCCAGGGGGATTTGGGGAGACCCAGTACTTC. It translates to CASSQDGLPGGFGETQYF.